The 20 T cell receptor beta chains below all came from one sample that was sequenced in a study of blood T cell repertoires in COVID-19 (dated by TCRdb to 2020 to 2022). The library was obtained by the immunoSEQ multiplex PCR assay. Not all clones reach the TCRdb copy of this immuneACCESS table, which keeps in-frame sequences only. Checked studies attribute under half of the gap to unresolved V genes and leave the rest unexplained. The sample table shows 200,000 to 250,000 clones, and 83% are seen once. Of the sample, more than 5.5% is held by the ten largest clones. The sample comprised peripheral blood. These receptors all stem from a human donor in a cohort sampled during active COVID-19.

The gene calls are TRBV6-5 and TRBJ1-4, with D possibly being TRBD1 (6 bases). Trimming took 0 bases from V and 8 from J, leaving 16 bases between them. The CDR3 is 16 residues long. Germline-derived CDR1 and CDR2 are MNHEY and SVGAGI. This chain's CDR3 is CASSYSPSGAGEKLFF. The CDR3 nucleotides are TGTGCCAGCAGTTACTCGCCCTCAGGGGCTGGGGAAAAACTGTTTTTT.

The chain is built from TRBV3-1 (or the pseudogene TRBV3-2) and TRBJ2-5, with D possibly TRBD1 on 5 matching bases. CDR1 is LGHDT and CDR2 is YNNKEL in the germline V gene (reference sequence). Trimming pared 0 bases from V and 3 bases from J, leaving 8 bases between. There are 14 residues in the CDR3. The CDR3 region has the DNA TGTGCCAGCAGCCAAGAACCAGGGAAAGAGACCCAGTACTTC. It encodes CASSQEPGKETQYF.

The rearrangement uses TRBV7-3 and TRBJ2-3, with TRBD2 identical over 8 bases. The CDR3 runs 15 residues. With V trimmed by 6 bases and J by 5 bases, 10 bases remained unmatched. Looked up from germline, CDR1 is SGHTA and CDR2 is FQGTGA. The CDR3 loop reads CASSLSSGGGDTQYF. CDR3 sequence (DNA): TGTGCCAGCAGTTTATCGAGCGGGGGAGGAGATACGCAGTATTTT.

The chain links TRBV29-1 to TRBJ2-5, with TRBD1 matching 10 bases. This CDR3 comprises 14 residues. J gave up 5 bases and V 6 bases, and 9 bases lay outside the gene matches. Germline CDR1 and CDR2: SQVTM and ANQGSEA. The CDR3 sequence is CSVLPGTGVETQYF. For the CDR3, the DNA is TGCAGCGTATTACCCGGGACAGGGGTGGAGACCCAGTACTTC.

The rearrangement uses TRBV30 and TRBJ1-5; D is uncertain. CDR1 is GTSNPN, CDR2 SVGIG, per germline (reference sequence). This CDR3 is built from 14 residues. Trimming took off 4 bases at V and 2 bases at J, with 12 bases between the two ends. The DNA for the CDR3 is TGTGCCTGGAAAGGCGGGAGAGGCAATCAGCCCCAGCATTTT. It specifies CAWKGGRGNQPQHF.

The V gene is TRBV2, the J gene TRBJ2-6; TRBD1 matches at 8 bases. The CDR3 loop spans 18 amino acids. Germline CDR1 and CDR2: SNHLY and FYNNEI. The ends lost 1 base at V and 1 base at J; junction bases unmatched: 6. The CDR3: CASSEEAYRGSGANVLTF. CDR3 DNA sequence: TGTGCCAGCAGTGAAGAAGCTTACAGGGGGTCTGGGGCCAACGTCCTGACTTTC.

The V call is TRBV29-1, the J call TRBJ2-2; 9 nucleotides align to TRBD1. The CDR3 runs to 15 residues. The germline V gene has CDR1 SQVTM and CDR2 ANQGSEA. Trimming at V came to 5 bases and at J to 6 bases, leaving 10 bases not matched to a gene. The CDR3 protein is CSVRDPGQGPGELFF. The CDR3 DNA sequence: TGCAGCGTTAGAGACCCGGGACAGGGTCCCGGGGAGCTGTTTTTT.

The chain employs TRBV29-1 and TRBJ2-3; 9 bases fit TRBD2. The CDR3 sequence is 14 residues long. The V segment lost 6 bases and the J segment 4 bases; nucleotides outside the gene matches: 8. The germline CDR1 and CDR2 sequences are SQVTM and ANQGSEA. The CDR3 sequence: CSVHSGRDPDTQYF. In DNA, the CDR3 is TGCAGCGTCCATAGCGGGAGAGACCCAGATACGCAGTATTTT.

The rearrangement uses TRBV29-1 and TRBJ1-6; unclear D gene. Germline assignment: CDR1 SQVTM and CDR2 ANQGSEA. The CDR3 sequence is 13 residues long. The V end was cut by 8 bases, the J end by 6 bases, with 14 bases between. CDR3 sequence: CSFKTGINSPLHF. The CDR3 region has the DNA TGCAGCTTCAAGACGGGTATTAATTCACCCCTCCACTTT.

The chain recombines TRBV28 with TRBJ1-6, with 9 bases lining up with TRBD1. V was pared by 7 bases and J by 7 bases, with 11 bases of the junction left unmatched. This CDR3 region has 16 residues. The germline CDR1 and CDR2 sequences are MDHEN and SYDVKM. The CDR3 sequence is CASTYMGTGRNSPLHF. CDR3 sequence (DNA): TGTGCCAGCACTTATATGGGGACAGGGAGGAATTCACCCCTCCACTTT.

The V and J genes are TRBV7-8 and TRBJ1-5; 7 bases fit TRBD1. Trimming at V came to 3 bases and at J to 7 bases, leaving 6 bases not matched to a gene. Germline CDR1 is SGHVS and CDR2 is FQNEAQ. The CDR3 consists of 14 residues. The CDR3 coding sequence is TGTGCCAGCAGCTTCGAAGGGGGCTTGCAGCCCCAGCATTTT. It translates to CASSFEGGLQPQHF.

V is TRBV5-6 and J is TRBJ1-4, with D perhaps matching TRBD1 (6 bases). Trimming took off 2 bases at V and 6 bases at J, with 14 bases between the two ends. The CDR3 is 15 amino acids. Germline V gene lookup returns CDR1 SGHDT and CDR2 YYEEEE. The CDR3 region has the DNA TGTGCCAGCAGCTTCTCGGACAGTCATTATGAAAAACTGTTTTTT. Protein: CASSFSDSHYEKLFF.

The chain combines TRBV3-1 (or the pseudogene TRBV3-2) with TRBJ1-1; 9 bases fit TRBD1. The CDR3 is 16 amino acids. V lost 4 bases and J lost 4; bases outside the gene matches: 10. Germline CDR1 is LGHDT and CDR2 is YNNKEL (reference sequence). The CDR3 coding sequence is TGTGCCAGCAGCCTTCCGGGACAGGGTCGGCGCACTGAAGCTTTCTTT. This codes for CASSLPGQGRRTEAFF.

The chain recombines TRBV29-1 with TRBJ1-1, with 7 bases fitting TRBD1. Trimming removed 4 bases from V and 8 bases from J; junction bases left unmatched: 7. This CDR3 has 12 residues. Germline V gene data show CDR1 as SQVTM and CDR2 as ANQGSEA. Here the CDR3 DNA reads TGCAGCGTTGGACAGGGCTACGCCGAAGCTTTCTTT. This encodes CSVGQGYAEAFF. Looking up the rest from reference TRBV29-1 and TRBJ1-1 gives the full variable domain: SAVISQKPSRDICQRGTSLTIQCQVDSQVTMMFWYRQQPGQSLTLIATANQGSEATYESGFVIDKFPISRPNLTFSTLTVSNMSPEDSSIYLCSVGQGYAEAFFGQGTRLTVV.

CDR3 sequence (DNA): TGTGCCAGCAGATCCGACAGTAACACTGAAGCTTTCTTT. Its translation is CASRSDSNTEAFF. The chain carries TRBV5-4 and TRBJ1-1, with D possibly TRBD1 on 5 matching bases. V gave up 5 bases and J gave up 2 bases, with 10 bases separating them. The CDR3 length is 13 residues. CDR1 is SGHNT and CDR2 is YYREEE in the germline V gene (reference sequence). Full variable domain (outside the CDR3, taken from reference TRBV5-4 and TRBJ1-1): ETGVTQSPTHLIKTRGQQVTLRCSSQSGHNTVSWYQQALGQGPQFIFQYYREEENGRGNFPPRFSGLQFPNYSSELNVNALELDDSALYLCASRSDSNTEAFFGQGTRLTVV.

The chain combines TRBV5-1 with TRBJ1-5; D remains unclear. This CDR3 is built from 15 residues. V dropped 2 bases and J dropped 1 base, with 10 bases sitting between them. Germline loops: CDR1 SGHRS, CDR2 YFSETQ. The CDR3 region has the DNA TGCGCCAGCAGCTTTAATGGAGAGAGCAATCAGCCCCAGCATTTT. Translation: CASSFNGESNQPQHF.

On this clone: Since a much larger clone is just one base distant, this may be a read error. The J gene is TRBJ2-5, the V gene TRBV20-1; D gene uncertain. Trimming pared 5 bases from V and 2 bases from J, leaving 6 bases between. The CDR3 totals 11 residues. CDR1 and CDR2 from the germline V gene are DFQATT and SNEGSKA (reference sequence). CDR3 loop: CSAQKQETQYF. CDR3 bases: TGCAGTGCTCAGAAACAAGAGACCCAGTACTTC.

The CDR3 loop is CASSLSERGGDTQYF. As DNA, the CDR3 is TGTGCCAGCAGCTTAAGCGAAAGGGGGGGAGATACGCAGTATTTT. This chain uses TRBV7-9 with TRBJ2-3, with a weak D call TRBD2 (7 bases). Trimming cost V 2 bases and J 5 bases, with 14 bases left between them. The CDR3 runs 15 residues. Germline lookup yields CDR1 SEHNR and CDR2 FQNEAQ (reference sequence).

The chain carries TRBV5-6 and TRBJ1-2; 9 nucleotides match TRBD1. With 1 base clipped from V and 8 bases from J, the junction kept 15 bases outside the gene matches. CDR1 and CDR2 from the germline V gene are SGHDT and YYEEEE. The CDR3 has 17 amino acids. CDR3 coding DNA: TGTGCCAGCAGCTTGATCGGGACAGGGCAAATCCCGAGCGGCTACACCTTC. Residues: CASSLIGTGQIPSGYTF.

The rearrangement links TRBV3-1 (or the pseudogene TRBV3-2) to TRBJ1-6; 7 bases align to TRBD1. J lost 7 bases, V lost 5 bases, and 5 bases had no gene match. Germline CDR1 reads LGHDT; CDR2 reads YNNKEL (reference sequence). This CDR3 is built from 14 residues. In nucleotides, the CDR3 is TGTGCCAGCAGCAAGACGACAGGGAATTCACCCCTCCACTTT. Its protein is CASSKTTGNSPLHF.